These 4 T cell receptor beta chains originate from one sample sequenced in a study of T cells in Graves' hyperthyroidism and ophthalmopathy. Amplification yielded TCR beta CDR3 regions, with RNA transcripts as the source. In the first-round RT-PCR of the TCR CDR3, the HTBI primer set was used. TCRdb re-derived calls from the multiplex PCR reads in MiXCR, one entry per CDR3 protein. The table includes approximately 640,000 distinct CDR3 sequences, about 17% detected once. Sequenced: blood. The receptors originated from a woman in her 30s with Graves' hyperthyroidism.

This chain links TRBV20-1 with TRBJ1-2, with a possible D match to TRBD1 (5 bases). CDR1 is DFQATT and CDR2 is SNEGSKA in the germline V gene (reference sequence). V shed 0 bases and J shed 6 bases, with 11 bases lying between them. The CDR3 is 13 residues long. CDR3 sequence (DNA): TGCAGTGCTAGAGATCGGGGGTTCGATGGCTACACCTTC. Residues: CSARDRGFDGYTF.

This sequence joins TRBV6-1 and TRBJ2-7; D unresolved. This CDR3 region has 16 residues. Germline V CDR1 and CDR2: MNHNS, SASEGT. V lost 4 bases and J lost 5, with 21 bases in between. CDR3 DNA: TGTGCCAGCAGTGGTCAGGTAGGTCGGCGTACGGACGAGCAGTACTTC. Its protein product is CASSGQVGRRTDEQYF.

The chain combines TRBV28 with TRBJ2-6; D uncertain. V was cut by 1 base and J by 3 bases, with 7 bases left in between. CDR1 and CDR2 (germline): MDHEN, SYDVKM. The CDR3 totals 15 residues. CDR3: CASSLLGGGANVLTF. The CDR3 DNA sequence: TGTGCCAGCAGTTTATTAGGCGGTGGGGCCAACGTCCTGACTTTC.

There are many counts of this clonotype. This chain joins TRBV27 and TRBJ1-3; D unresolved. V was clipped by 4 bases and J by 0 bases, with 10 bases between them. This CDR3 comprises 15 residues. Germline V gives CDR1 MNHEY, CDR2 SMNVEV (reference sequence). The CDR3 nucleotides read TGTGCCAGCAGTTACCCGGTTCGCTCTGGAAACACCATATATTTT. Protein sequence: CASSYPVRSGNTIYF.